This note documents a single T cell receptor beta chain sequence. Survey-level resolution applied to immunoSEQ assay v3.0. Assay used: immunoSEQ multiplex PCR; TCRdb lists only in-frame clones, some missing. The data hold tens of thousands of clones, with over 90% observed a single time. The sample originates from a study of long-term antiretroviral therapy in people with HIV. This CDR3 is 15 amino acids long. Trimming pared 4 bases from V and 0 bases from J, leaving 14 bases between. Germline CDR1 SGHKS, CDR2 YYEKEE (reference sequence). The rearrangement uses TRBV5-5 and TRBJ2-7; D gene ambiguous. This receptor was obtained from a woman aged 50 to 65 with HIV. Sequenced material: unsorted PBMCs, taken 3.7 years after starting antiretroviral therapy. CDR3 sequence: CASSPSWGSSYEQYF. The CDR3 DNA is TGTGCCAGCAGCCCCTCGTGGGGAAGCTCCTACGAGCAGTACTTC.